The sequence of this T cell receptor (delta chain) was determined in a study of Vδ1+ human thymocytes. Only a few counts were recorded for this clone. What it recognizes is unknown. Sequences come from RNA converted to cDNA by reverse transcription. The CDR3 regions were amplified by multiplex PCR from V-gene primers to a constant-region primer. TCRdb re-processed the multiplex PCR reads using CATT. The data show over 65,000 delta-chain clones, with around 35% seen just once and 0.2% to 0.3% held by the top ten. Study outcomes and limitations: Unlike peripheral blood Vdelta1+ controls, thymic delta-chain sequences included approximately 21% Vdelta2 and few Vdelta3. Unexpected Vdelta2 sequences could cause misinterpretation of bulk repertoire data. In the thymus, TRG and TRD repertoires looked highly polyclonal with Gaussian CDR3 lengths.

The CDR3 consists of 19 residues. Germline V gene lookup returns CDR1 TSWWSYY and CDR2 QGS. After removal of 5 bases from V and 1 base from J, the junction contained 18 bases not matched to a gene. After alphabeta T cell depletion, CD3+ Vdelta1+ Vdelta2- thymocytes were sorted. Sorted Vdelta1+ thymocytes were about 97% to 99.6% pure. J is TRDJ1 and V is TRDV1; 8 bases align to TRDD3. The material sequenced was Vdelta1+ gamma-delta thymocytes from the thymus. Subset meaning: FACS-sorted CD3+ TCRalphabeta- TCRVdelta1+ TCRVdelta2- thymocytes. The receptor comes from a boy younger than two who had congenital heart surgery. The CDR3 DNA reads TGTGCTCTTGGGCAATATACTGGGGGCCCTCCGGGGGGCACCGATAAACTCATCTTT. Protein: CALGQYTGGPPGGTDKLIF.